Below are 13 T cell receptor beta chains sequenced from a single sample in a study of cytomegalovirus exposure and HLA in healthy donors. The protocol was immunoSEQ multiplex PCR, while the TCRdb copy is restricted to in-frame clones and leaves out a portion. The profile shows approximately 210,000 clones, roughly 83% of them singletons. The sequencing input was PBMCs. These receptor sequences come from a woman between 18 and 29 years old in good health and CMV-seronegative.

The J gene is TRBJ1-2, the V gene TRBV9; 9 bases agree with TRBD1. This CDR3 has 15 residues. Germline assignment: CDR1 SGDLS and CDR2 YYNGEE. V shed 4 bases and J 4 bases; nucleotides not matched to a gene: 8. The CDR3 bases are TGTGCCAGCAGCTTCAGACAGGGGGGCGGCTATGGCTACACCTTC. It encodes CASSFRQGGGYGYTF.

The CDR3 reads CASSLDRAGNGNTIYF. The DNA of the CDR3 is TGTGCCAGCAGCCTAGACAGGGCTGGAAACGGAAACACCATATATTTT. V and J are TRBV5-4 and TRBJ1-3; 7 bases are a match to TRBD1. The CDR3 is 16 residues long. Germline V gene lookup returns CDR1 SGHNT and CDR2 YYREEE (reference sequence). V lost 4 bases to trimming and J lost 4 bases; unmatched junction nucleotides: 11.

The CDR3 DNA reads as TGTGCCTGGAGTCCCGGGGAAGGAGGAAACACCATATATTTT. Translated: CAWSPGEGGNTIYF. The chain combines TRBV30 with TRBJ1-3; D is undetermined. Trimming cost V 2 bases and J 4 bases, with 12 bases left between them. Germline V CDR1 and CDR2: GTSNPN, SVGIG (reference sequence). This CDR3 is 14 amino acids long.

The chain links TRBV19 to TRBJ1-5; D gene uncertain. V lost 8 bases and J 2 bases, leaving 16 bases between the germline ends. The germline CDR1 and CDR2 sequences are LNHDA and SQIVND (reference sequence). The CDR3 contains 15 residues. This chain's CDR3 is CASSAFGMGNQPQHF. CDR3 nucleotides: TGTGCCAGTTCTGCTTTCGGGATGGGCAATCAGCCCCAGCATTTT.

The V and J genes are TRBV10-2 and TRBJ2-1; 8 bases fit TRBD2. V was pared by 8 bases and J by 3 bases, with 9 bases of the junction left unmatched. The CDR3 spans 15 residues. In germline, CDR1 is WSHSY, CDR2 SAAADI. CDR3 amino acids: CASGRSGRIYNEQFF. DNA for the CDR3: TGCGCCAGCGGCCGGAGCGGGAGAATCTACAATGAGCAGTTCTTC.

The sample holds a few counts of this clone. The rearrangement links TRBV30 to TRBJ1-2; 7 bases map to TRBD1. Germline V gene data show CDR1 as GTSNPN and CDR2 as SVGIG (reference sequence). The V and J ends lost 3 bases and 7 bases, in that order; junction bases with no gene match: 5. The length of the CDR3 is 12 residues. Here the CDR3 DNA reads TGTGCCTGGAGCCCAGGGGGTGGTGGCTACACCTTC. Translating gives CAWSPGGGGYTF.

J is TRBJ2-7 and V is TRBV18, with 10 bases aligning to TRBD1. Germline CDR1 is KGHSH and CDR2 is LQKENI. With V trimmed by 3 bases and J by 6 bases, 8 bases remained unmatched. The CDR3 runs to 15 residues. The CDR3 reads CASSPPGQGVVEQYF. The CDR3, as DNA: TGTGCCAGCTCACCGCCAGGACAGGGGGTTGTCGAGCAGTACTTC.

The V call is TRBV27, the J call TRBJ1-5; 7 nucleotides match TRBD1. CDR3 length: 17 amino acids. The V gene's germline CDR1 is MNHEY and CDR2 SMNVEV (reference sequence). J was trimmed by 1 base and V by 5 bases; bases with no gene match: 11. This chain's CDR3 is CASSRARGLRSNQPQHF. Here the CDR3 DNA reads TGTGCCAGCAGTAGAGCGAGGGGGCTTAGAAGCAATCAGCCCCAGCATTTT.

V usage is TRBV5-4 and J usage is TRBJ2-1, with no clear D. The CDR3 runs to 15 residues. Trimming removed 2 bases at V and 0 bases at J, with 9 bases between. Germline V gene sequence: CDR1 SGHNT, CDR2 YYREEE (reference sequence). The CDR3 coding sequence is TGTGCCAGCAGCTTAGAACACGTCTCCTACAATGAGCAGTTCTTC. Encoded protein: CASSLEHVSYNEQFF.

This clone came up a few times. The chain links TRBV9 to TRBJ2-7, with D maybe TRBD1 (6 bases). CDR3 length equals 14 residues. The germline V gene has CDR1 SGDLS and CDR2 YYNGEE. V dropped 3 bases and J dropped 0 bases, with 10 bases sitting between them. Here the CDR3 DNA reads TGTGCCAGCAGCGGCCGGGACAACTCCTACGAGCAGTACTTC. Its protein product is CASSGRDNSYEQYF. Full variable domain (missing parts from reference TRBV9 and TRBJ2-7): DSGVTQTPKHLITATGQRVTLRCSPRSGDLSVYWYQQSLDQGLQFLIQYYNGEERAKGNILERFSAQQFPDLHSELNLSSLELGDSALYFCASSGRDNSYEQYFGPGTRLTVT.

The DNA for the CDR3 is TGTGCCAGCAGCTTCGGACAGGGGTACACTGAAGCTTTCTTT. This translates into CASSFGQGYTEAFF. The rearrangement joins TRBV5-6 to TRBJ1-1; 9 positions agree with TRBD1. This CDR3 comprises 14 residues. CDR1 is SGHDT and CDR2 is YYEEEE in the germline V gene. The trim removed 2 bases at V and 3 bases at J, leaving 2 bases unmatched.

The CDR3 nucleotides are TGTGCCATCAAAGGAACAGGGCCTCCGAACACCGGGGAGCTGTTTTTT. Translated, it gives CAIKGTGPPNTGELFF. The genes are TRBV10-3 and TRBJ2-2; a weak D match, TRBD1 (6 bases). Germline CDR1 is ENHRY and CDR2 is SYGVKD. V was clipped by 7 bases and J by 0 bases, with 15 bases between them. The CDR3 runs 16 residues.

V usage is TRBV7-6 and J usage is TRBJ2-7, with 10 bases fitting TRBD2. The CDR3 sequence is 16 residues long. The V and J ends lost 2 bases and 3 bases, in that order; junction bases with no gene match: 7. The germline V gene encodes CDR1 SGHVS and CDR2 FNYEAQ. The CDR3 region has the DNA TGTGCCAGCAGCTTAAAGGCTAGCGGGAGAATCTACGAGCAGTACTTC. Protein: CASSLKASGRIYEQYF.